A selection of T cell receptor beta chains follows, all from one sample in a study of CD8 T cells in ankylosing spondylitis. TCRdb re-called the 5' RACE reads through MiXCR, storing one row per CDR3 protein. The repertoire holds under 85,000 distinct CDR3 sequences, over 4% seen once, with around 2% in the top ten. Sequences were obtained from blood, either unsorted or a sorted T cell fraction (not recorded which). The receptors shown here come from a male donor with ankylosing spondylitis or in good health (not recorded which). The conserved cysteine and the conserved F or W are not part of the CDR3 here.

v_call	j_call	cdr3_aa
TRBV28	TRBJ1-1	ASSGITEAF
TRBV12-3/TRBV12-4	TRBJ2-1	ASSSLNPNNEQF
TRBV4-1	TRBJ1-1	ASSQDYRSHTEAF
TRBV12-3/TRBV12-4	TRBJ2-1	ASSPFGGGYNEQF
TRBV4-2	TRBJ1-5	ASSQDPRTGERGQPQH
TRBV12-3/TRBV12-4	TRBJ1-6	ASSFGGTGAPLH
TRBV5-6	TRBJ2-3	ASSLAGIVTDTQY
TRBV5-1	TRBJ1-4	ASSLGREGEKLF
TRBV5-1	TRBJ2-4	ASSAPGQKNIQY
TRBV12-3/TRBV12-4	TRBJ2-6	ASSFPRGQGAGANVLT
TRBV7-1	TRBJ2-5	ASSSIIEGRETQY
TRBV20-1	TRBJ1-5	SARAQGVMPQH
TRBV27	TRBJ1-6	ASSPYYRQGTLH
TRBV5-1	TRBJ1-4	ASTGGTKLF
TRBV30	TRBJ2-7	AWSDGASYEQY
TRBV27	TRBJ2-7	ASSPGTDPFYEQY
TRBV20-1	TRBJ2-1	SATPGQGSNEQF
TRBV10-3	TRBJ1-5	AISEGSNQPQH
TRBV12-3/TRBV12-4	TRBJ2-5	ASSSAGAQETQY
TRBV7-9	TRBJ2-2	ASSFGPNQETGELF
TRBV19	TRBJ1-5	ASKSGRNNQPQH
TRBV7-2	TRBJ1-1	ASSWDGNTEAF
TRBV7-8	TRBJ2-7	ASSLQGLRNEQY
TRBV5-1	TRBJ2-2	ASRMRDPSVGELF
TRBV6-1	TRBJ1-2	ASSEAHRVRGYT
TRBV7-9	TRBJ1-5	ASSIHGSNQPQH
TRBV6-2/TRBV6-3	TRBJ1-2	ASKVPTPGLLGGYT
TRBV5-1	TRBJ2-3	ASSLLAQRRADTQY
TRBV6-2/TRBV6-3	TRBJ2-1	ASREIRLGPVSDEQF
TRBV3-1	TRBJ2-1	ASSPRPTSGVNNEQF
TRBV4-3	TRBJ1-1	ASSQDKLSEAF
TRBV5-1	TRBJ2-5	ASTVAPILGQETQY
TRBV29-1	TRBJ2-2	SVELAGANTGELF
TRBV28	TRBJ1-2	ASSPTGGGGYGYT
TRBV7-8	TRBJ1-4	ASSSGTENEKLF
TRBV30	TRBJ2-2	AWWSTGELF
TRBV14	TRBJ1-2	ASSPRGQGLYGYT
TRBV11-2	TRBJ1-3	ASSSRTVSGNTIY
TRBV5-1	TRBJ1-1	ASSTPEREKVGTEAF
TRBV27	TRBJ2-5	ASRRQTQETQY
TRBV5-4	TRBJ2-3	ASSSPRGVTDTQY
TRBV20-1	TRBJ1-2	SASDDPTMNYGYT
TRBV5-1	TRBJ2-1	ASSLDTYNEQF
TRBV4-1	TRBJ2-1	ASSPLGGGHVSSYNEQF
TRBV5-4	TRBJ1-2	ASSFGENYGYT
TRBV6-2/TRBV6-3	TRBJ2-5	ASSYYGGQETQY
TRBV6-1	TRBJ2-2	ASSAGQGAGGELF
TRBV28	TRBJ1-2	ASSWDSYGYT